The 27 T cell receptor beta chains below come from one sample, sequenced in a study of cytomegalovirus exposure and HLA in healthy donors. Use of 60 Vbeta and 13 Jbeta primers characterized the PCR. Clones were read by immunoSEQ multiplex PCR, and TCRdb kept only the in-frame ones, dropping some. The table shows approximately 180,000 clones, with roughly three quarters occurring only once. Material: PBMCs. Receptor source: a woman between 45 and 60 years old in good health and CMV-seropositive.

The chain recombines TRBV30 with TRBJ2-3, with D uncertain. Germline CDR1 is GTSNPN and CDR2 is SVGIG (reference sequence). Trimming left V 5 bases short and J 0 bases short, with 9 bases between. The CDR3 has 13 residues. In nucleotides, the CDR3 is TGTGCCTGGGTTGACTTAAGCACAGATACGCAGTATTTT. Its protein product is CAWVDLSTDTQYF.

The chain recombines TRBV2 with TRBJ2-2, with 9 positions matching TRBD1. Germline values: CDR1 SNHLY, CDR2 FYNNEI. The CDR3 contains 16 residues. V shed 7 bases, J shed 6 bases, and the junction held 12 bases outside the gene matches. In DNA, the CDR3 is TGTGCCAGCAAATCGCCGATCGACAGGGGGTCCGGGGAGCTGTTTTTT. As protein: CASKSPIDRGSGELFF. The complete variable domain, with remaining parts taken from reference TRBV2 and TRBJ2-2, reads EPEVTQTPSHQVTQMGQEVILRCVPISNHLYFYWYRQILGQKVEFLVSFYNNEISEKSEIFDDQFSVERPDGSNFTLKIRSTKLEDSAMYFCASKSPIDRGSGELFFGEGSRLTVL.

The chain joins TRBV27 to TRBJ1-2; possibly TRBD1 for D (5 bases). Trimming removed 4 bases from V and 4 bases from J, with 13 bases in between. Germline assignment: CDR1 MNHEY and CDR2 SMNVEV (reference sequence). The CDR3 is made up of 14 amino acids. Here the CDR3 DNA reads TGTGCCAGCAGTTCTCTCCGGGGGGGCTATGGCTACACCTTC. Translating gives CASSSLRGGYGYTF.

The chain employs TRBV5-4 and TRBJ2-2; TRBD1 agrees at 11 bases. Germline CDR1 reads SGHNT; CDR2 reads YYREEE (reference sequence). Germline trimming cut 4 bases from V and 7 bases from J; bases unmatched to any gene: 12. The CDR3 covers 17 residues. Here the CDR3 reads CASSARTGGAGGGELFF. CDR3 DNA: TGTGCCAGCAGCGCCCGGACAGGGGGCGCCGGGGGCGGGGAGCTGTTTTTT.

This chain links TRBV4-1 with TRBJ1-1; 9 bases map to TRBD1. Germline V CDR1 and CDR2: MGHRA, YSYEKL. There are 15 residues in the CDR3. The V and J ends lost 1 base and 2 bases, in that order; junction bases with no gene match: 2. The CDR3 nucleotides are TGCGCCAGCAGCCAAGGGGACAGGGTAAACACTGAAGCTTTCTTT. Residues: CASSQGDRVNTEAFF.

The chain is built from TRBV6-5 and TRBJ2-5; D is possibly TRBD1 (7 bases). CDR1 MNHEY and CDR2 SVGAGI come from the germline V gene. The V and J ends lost 6 bases and 3 bases respectively, with 14 bases between them. This CDR3 has 14 residues. The CDR3 is CASRKIRGEETQYF. Here the CDR3 DNA reads TGTGCCAGCAGGAAAATCAGGGGGGAAGAGACCCAGTACTTC.

The chain recombines TRBV7-3 with TRBJ2-3; no firm D call. Germline V gene lookup returns CDR1 SGHTA and CDR2 FQGTGA. Trimming cost V 3 bases and J 7 bases, with 11 bases left between them. The CDR3 length is 13 residues. The CDR3 reads CASSLASEYTQYF. CDR3 sequence (DNA): TGTGCCAGCAGCTTGGCTTCCGAATATACGCAGTATTTT.

Notes on this clone: The identical CDR3 is also encoded by other nucleotide sequences in the sample. The chain couples TRBV18 to TRBJ1-1; D may be TRBD1 (5 bases). Germline V CDR1 and CDR2: KGHSH, LQKENI. Trimming shortened V by 3 bases and J by 2 bases, and 7 bases separated the two germline ends. CDR3 length: 13 amino acids. CDR3 residues: CASSPQGNTEAFF. The DNA for the CDR3 is TGTGCCAGCTCACCTCAGGGAAACACTGAAGCTTTCTTT.

This clone was counted once. The chain combines TRBV5-6 with TRBJ1-5, with D tentatively TRBD1 (6 bases). V lost 4 bases, J lost 4 bases, and 12 bases lay in between. Germline V lookup: CDR1 SGHDT, CDR2 YYEEEE. The CDR3 is 14 amino acids. The DNA for the CDR3 is TGTGCCAGCAGCCTAATGAGGGGGAATCAGCCCCAGCATTTT. Translated: CASSLMRGNQPQHF.

J is TRBJ1-2 and V is TRBV6-5, with D tentatively TRBD1 (5 bases). Germline V gene lookup returns CDR1 MNHEY and CDR2 SVGAGI. The CDR3 runs 14 residues. V lost 4 bases and J lost 7, with 16 bases in between. CDR3 in DNA: TGTGCCAGCAGTTCGCCCGACAGTTTTAGTGGCTACACCTTC. It specifies CASSSPDSFSGYTF.

The chain has TRBV2 and TRBJ1-5; D remains unclear. The V gene's germline CDR1 is SNHLY and CDR2 FYNNEI. The CDR3 length is 13 residues. V lost 7 bases and J 5 bases, leaving 12 bases between the germline ends. The CDR3 DNA reads TGTGCCAGCACCCCGGCCGGGGATCAGCCCCAGCATTTT. Protein product: CASTPAGDQPQHF.

The chain links TRBV6-5 to TRBJ2-1; TRBD2 matches 8 bases. The length of the CDR3 is 11 residues. From germline, CDR1 is MNHEY and CDR2 SVGAGI. The ends lost 6 bases at V and 8 bases at J; junction bases unmatched: 0. Here the CDR3 reads CASSGGDEQFF. The CDR3 DNA reads TGTGCCAGCAGCGGGGGGGATGAGCAGTTCTTC.

The chain links TRBV5-1 to TRBJ2-2; tentatively, D is TRBD1 (6 bases). CDR3 length: 15 amino acids. In germline, CDR1 is SGHRS, CDR2 YFSETQ. Trimming removed 2 bases from V and 6 bases from J, with 14 bases in between. The DNA of the CDR3 is TGCGCCAGCAGCTTTAGTACAGGGAGTCCCGGGGAGCTGTTTTTT. This codes for CASSFSTGSPGELFF.

The chain employs TRBV29-1 and TRBJ2-1, with TRBD2 identical over 7 bases. J gave up 5 bases and V 4 bases, and 8 bases lay outside the gene matches. The CDR3 has 14 residues. The germline gives CDR1 SQVTM, CDR2 ANQGSEA. CDR3 loop: CSVGGGIGDNEQFF. The CDR3 nucleotides read TGCAGCGTTGGGGGGGGGATAGGGGACAATGAGCAGTTCTTC.

As to this clone: One junction end disagrees with the germline gene, perhaps due to a read error. Within the sample, other DNA sequences also encode this same CDR3. The rearrangement uses TRBV18 and TRBJ1-2; D not certain. CDR1 is KGHSH, CDR2 LQKENI, per germline. This CDR3 has 13 residues. CDR3 sequence: CASSLGTDYGYTF. CDR3 bases: TGTGCCAGCTCATTGGGCACTGACTATGGCTACACCTTT. Full variable domain (outside the CDR3, taken from reference TRBV18 and TRBJ1-2): NAGVMQNPRHLVRRRGQEARLRCSPMKGHSHVYWYRQLPEEGLKFMVYLQKENIIDESGMPKERFSAEFPKEGPSILRIQQVVRGDSAAYFCASSLGTDYGYTFGSGTRLTVV.

This sequence joins TRBV20-1 and TRBJ2-5; TRBD2 matches 7 bases. The CDR3 is 11 residues long. The ends lost 6 bases at V and 7 bases at J; junction bases unmatched: 5. CDR1 and CDR2 (germline): DFQATT, SNEGSKA (reference sequence). This CDR3 reads CSAKVAGTQYF. In DNA form, the CDR3 reads TGCAGTGCAAAGGTAGCGGGGACCCAGTACTTC.

The chain employs TRBV5-1 and TRBJ2-1; 9 bases fit TRBD2. Trimming took 3 bases from V and 4 from J; bases not matched to a gene: 5. This CDR3 has 15 residues. Germline-derived CDR1 and CDR2 are SGHRS and YFSETQ. This chain's CDR3 is CASSSAGGGYNEQFF. The DNA of the CDR3 is TGCGCCAGCAGCTCAGCGGGGGGCGGGTACAATGAGCAGTTCTTC. Variable domain in full (rest from reference TRBV5-1 and TRBJ2-1): KAGVTQTPRYLIKTRGQQVTLSCSPISGHRSVSWYQQTPGQGLQFLFEYFSETQRNKGNFPGRFSGRQFSNSRSEMNVSTLELGDSALYLCASSSAGGGYNEQFFGPGTRLTVL.

The chain has TRBV10-3 and TRBJ2-1, with 8 bases that match TRBD2. V lost 2 bases to trimming and J lost 5 bases; unmatched junction nucleotides: 5. In germline, CDR1 is ENHRY, CDR2 SYGVKD. The CDR3 contains 15 residues. CDR3 sequence (DNA): TGTGCCATCAGTGAGGACCTTAGCGGGAACAATGAGCAGTTCTTC. Its translation is CAISEDLSGNNEQFF.

The J gene is TRBJ2-3, the V gene TRBV5-4, with 11 bases that match TRBD2. CDR3 length: 16 amino acids. The V segment lost 0 bases and the J segment 5 bases; nucleotides outside the gene matches: 5. CDR1 SGHNT and CDR2 YYREEE come from the germline V gene (reference sequence). The DNA for the CDR3 is TGTGCCAGCAGCTTGGGGACTAGCGGGTTTGAAGATACGCAGTATTTT. Translation gives CASSLGTSGFEDTQYF.

Comments on this clone: At one of its ends the junction is not consistent with the germline gene, which may arise from a read error. The chain joins TRBV7-9 to TRBJ2-7; 9 bases agree with TRBD1. The germline gives CDR1 SEHNR, CDR2 FQNEAQ (reference sequence). The CDR3 has 16 amino acids. The DNA of the CDR3 is TGTTCCAGCAGCTCTTACCTGCCGGGACAGGGAAACGAGCAGTACTTC. It translates to CSSSSYLPGQGNEQYF.

The CDR3 region is CASSESLRREQFF. As DNA, the CDR3 is TGTGCCAGCAGTGAATCGCTTCGTCGGGAGCAGTTCTTC. This chain uses TRBV6-1 with TRBJ2-1, with no clear D. The CDR3 is made up of 13 amino acids. V gave up 2 bases and J gave up 10 bases, with 12 bases separating them. CDR1 and CDR2 (germline): MNHNS, SASEGT.

The chain carries TRBV5-6 and TRBJ1-2; D is undetermined. The V and J ends lost 2 bases and 7 bases respectively, with 9 bases between them. The CDR3 is 12 residues long. Germline V gives CDR1 SGHDT, CDR2 YYEEEE. This chain's CDR3 is CASSFSGFGYTF. In DNA form, the CDR3 reads TGTGCCAGCAGCTTCAGCGGTTTTGGCTACACCTTC.

The CDR3 bases are TGTGCCAGCAGTGAATCGTCAATGGGAGCCTACGAGCAGTACTTC. Protein sequence: CASSESSMGAYEQYF. V is TRBV2 and J is TRBJ2-7; D perhaps matches TRBD2 (5 bases). The CDR3 has 15 residues. Trimming removed 2 bases at V and 2 bases at J, with 13 bases between. Germline V gene sequence: CDR1 SNHLY, CDR2 FYNNEI.

The chain has TRBV9 and TRBJ2-3, with 11 nucleotides matching TRBD2. The CDR3 loop spans 18 amino acids. Germline loops: CDR1 SGDLS, CDR2 YYNGEE. V dropped 0 bases and J dropped 3; count of bases not matched to a gene: 9. The CDR3 protein is CASSVELAGGRETDTQYF. The CDR3 nucleotides read TGTGCCAGCAGCGTAGAATTAGCGGGGGGGCGGGAGACAGATACGCAGTATTTT.

The chain couples TRBV29-1 to TRBJ2-7, with 8 bases that match TRBD1. J gave up 0 bases and V 4 bases, and 11 bases lay outside the gene matches. The germline CDR1 and CDR2 sequences are SQVTM and ANQGSEA. This CDR3 contains 16 residues. The CDR3 DNA sequence: TGCAGCGTTGTTGGAGGTCCCGGACAGGGCTCCTACGAGCAGTACTTC. This encodes CSVVGGPGQGSYEQYF.

The chain employs TRBV7-9 and TRBJ2-3, with 8 bases lining up with TRBD2. The CDR3 contains 15 residues. Trimming at V came to 6 bases and at J to 3 bases, leaving 8 bases not matched to a gene. From germline, CDR1 is SEHNR and CDR2 FQNEAQ (reference sequence). CDR3 loop: CASRATSGETDTQYF. DNA of the CDR3: TGTGCCAGCAGAGCCACTAGCGGAGAAACAGATACGCAGTATTTT.

The count of this clone is one. The rearrangement joins TRBV20-1 to TRBJ2-3, with D maybe TRBD1 (6 bases). The CDR3 covers 11 residues. V gave up 5 bases and J gave up 6 bases, with 9 bases separating them. Germline-derived CDR1 and CDR2 are DFQATT and SNEGSKA (reference sequence). The CDR3 DNA reads as TGCAGTGCTTCGAGGGGGGATACGCAGTATTTT. It is translated as CSASRGDTQYF.